This T cell receptor (beta chain) was identified during a study of blood T cell repertoires in COVID-19. Study-wide background: PBMCs, B-cell-depleted T cells, or T cells provided the cDNA or gDNA that made up the material.

This clone was seen a few times. As originally analysed: Nucleated cell number was recorded as an estimate derived from reference gene primer amplification. Repertoires were generated with immunoSEQ multiplex PCR, while TCRdb's copy carries only in-frame clones and drops some. The D gene and trimming were derived from the DNA, and the V and J assignments and clone size from that table. The sample lists 150,000 to 190,000 clones, under 90% occurring once. The CDR3 is made up of 13 amino acids. CDR1 and CDR2 (germline): SGHTA, FQGNSA. With V trimmed by 3 bases and J by 4 bases, 1 base remained unmatched. Those enrolled, adults aged roughly 18 to 100 years, came from roughly 22 US areas. The study counted Cohort 3 donors as recovered given two negative PCRs, clearance, or symptom resolution.

The sequence was obtained from a man aged 50 to 59 who had recovered from COVID-19. V and J are TRBV7-2 and TRBJ1-2, with 8 bases that match TRBD1. Specimen: PBMCs or T cells enriched from blood (not recorded which). For the CDR3, the DNA is TGTGCCAGCAGCTTCACAGGGGGCTATGGCTACACCTTC. It specifies CASSFTGGYGYTF.